These 28 T cell receptor beta chains came from one sample sequenced in a study of early T cells in non-severe SARS-CoV-2 infection. TCRdb re-derived calls from the 5' RACE reads in MiXCR, one entry per CDR3 protein. This sample yields around 70,000 distinct CDR3 sequences, of which 12% are seen a single time; roughly 3.9% belongs to the top ten. The sample was whole blood. These receptors all come from an adult who was a healthcare worker with PCR-confirmed SARS-CoV-2 infection or an uninfected control (not recorded which).

The chain joins TRBV10-3 to TRBJ2-2, with D perhaps TRBD1 (6 bases). The CDR3 covers 15 residues. Trimming left V 6 bases short and J 1 base short, with 12 bases between. CDR1 and CDR2 (germline): ENHRY, SYGVKD. The DNA of the CDR3 is TGTGCCATCAGGGCCGAGACAGGGAACACCGGGGAGCTGTTTTTT. Protein: CAIRAETGNTGELFF.

This clonotype appeared many times. The chain carries TRBV29-1 and TRBJ2-5; no reliable D call. The length of the CDR3 is 12 residues. V was shortened by 3 bases and J by 5 bases, with 10 bases between the two germline ends. Per germline, CDR1 SQVTM and CDR2 ANQGSEA. The CDR3 nucleotides are TGCAGCGTTGAGCCCTACCGGGAGACCCAGTACTTC. Translated, it gives CSVEPYRETQYF.

There are many counts of this clonotype. The V gene is TRBV5-1, the J gene TRBJ1-1; D might be TRBD1 (5 bases). Germline lookup yields CDR1 SGHRS and CDR2 YFSETQ. Trimming cost V 5 bases and J 6 bases, with 20 bases left between them. The CDR3 totals 15 residues. CDR3: CASSLNQERGAEAFF. The CDR3 nucleotides read TGCGCCAGCAGTCTGAATCAGGAGAGAGGGGCTGAAGCTTTCTTT.

This clonotype was counted at least ten times. J is TRBJ2-3 and V is TRBV6-5; TRBD2 matches 13 bases. CDR3 length: 16 amino acids. Per germline, CDR1 MNHEY and CDR2 SVGAGI. V trimming: 1 base; J trimming: 5 bases; junction bases outside the gene matches: 3. In DNA, the CDR3 is TGTGCCAGCAGTTACTTAGGACTAGCGGGAGTAGATACGCAGTATTTT. As protein: CASSYLGLAGVDTQYF.

The sample holds many counts of this clonotype. The chain recombines TRBV3-1 with TRBJ2-3, with 7 bases matching TRBD1. In germline, CDR1 is LGHDT, CDR2 YNNKEL (reference sequence). Trimming took 8 bases from V and 1 from J; bases not matched to a gene: 3. The CDR3 is made up of 13 amino acids. The CDR3 nucleotides read TGTGCCAGCGGAGACAGGGGCACAGATACGCAGTATTTT. This codes for CASGDRGTDTQYF.

The table lists this clonotype with many counts. The chain is built from TRBV7-9 and TRBJ2-1; D not resolved. V lost 4 bases and J lost 7, with 11 bases in between. CDR3 size: 13 residues. From germline, CDR1 is SEHNR and CDR2 FQNEAQ (reference sequence). CDR3 in DNA: TGTGCCAGCAGCTCACCTATCTGGAATGAGCAGTTCTTC. Its protein is CASSSPIWNEQFF.

Only a few counts were recorded for this clonotype. This chain connects TRBV3-1 to TRBJ2-6, with D unresolved. This CDR3 is built from 16 residues. Trimming took off 4 bases at V and 0 bases at J, with 10 bases between the two ends. Germline V gives CDR1 LGHDT, CDR2 YNNKEL (reference sequence). In nucleotides, the CDR3 is TGTGCCAGCAGCCGGAGTCGGGTCTCTGGGGCCAACGTCCTGACTTTC. Protein: CASSRSRVSGANVLTF.

The J gene is TRBJ2-3, the V gene TRBV24-1, with a weak D call TRBD2 (7 bases). The germline V gene has CDR1 KGHDR and CDR2 SFDVKD. This CDR3 is 15 amino acids long. Trimming took off 4 bases at V and 5 bases at J, with 15 bases between the two ends. The CDR3, as DNA: TGTGCCACCAGTGACGACCCGGGGGGCAAAGATACGCAGTATTTT. Its translation is CATSDDPGGKDTQYF.

The genes are TRBV28 and TRBJ2-7; 12 bases fit TRBD1. The V segment lost 5 bases and the J segment 7 bases; nucleotides outside the gene matches: 6. Germline V lookup: CDR1 MDHEN, CDR2 SYDVKM. This CDR3 is 14 amino acids long. Written as DNA, the CDR3 is TGTGCCAGCAGTCCCGGGACAGGGGGCGAGGAGCAGTACTTC. Protein: CASSPGTGGEEQYF. Using reference TRBV28 and TRBJ2-7 for the parts outside the CDR3, the full variable domain is DVKVTQSSRYLVKRTGEKVFLECVQDMDHENMFWYRQDPGLGLRLIYFSYDVKMKEKGDIPEGYSVSREKKERFSLILESASTNQTSMYLCASSPGTGGEEQYFGPGTRLTVT.

CDR3 in amino acids: CASSPIWAYNEQFF. CDR3 bases: TGTGCCAGCAGCCCCATTTGGGCCTACAATGAGCAGTTCTTC. The J gene is TRBJ2-1, the V gene TRBV27; D call uncertain. The CDR3 spans 14 residues. The germline V gene has CDR1 MNHEY and CDR2 SMNVEV (reference sequence). V dropped 6 bases and J dropped 2 bases, with 11 bases sitting between them.

This clonotype was observed many times. This chain connects TRBV7-2 to TRBJ2-7; no definite D call. Trimming removed 5 bases at V and 3 bases at J, with 11 bases between. The CDR3 is 13 residues long. In germline, CDR1 is SGHTA, CDR2 FQGNSA. The CDR3 region has the DNA TGTGCCAGCAGCCCTCGCCGTAACTACGAGCAGTACTTC. This translates into CASSPRRNYEQYF.

This clonotype was picked up many times. The chain links TRBV30 to TRBJ1-5; 7 bases fit TRBD1. This CDR3 spans 15 amino acids. Germline V gives CDR1 GTSNPN, CDR2 SVGIG (reference sequence). With 0 bases clipped from V and 7 bases from J, the junction kept 9 bases outside the gene matches. The CDR3 region is CAWSVPGRGAQPQHF. The CDR3 nucleotides read TGTGCCTGGAGTGTACCGGGCAGGGGGGCACAGCCCCAGCATTTT.

There are a few counts of this clonotype. The chain is built from TRBV30 and TRBJ1-2; maybe TRBD1 (6 bases). The length of the CDR3 is 14 residues. The germline V gene encodes CDR1 GTSNPN and CDR2 SVGIG (reference sequence). Trimming removed 2 bases at V and 5 bases at J, with 15 bases between. CDR3 in amino acids: CAWSSQGPKYGYTF. The CDR3 DNA reads TGTGCCTGGAGTTCACAGGGTCCGAAGTATGGCTACACCTTC.

At least ten counts were recorded for this clonotype. The chain links TRBV20-1 to TRBJ2-5, with D possibly matching TRBD1 (8 bases). CDR1 is DFQATT and CDR2 is SNEGSKA in the germline V gene (reference sequence). V lost 7 bases to trimming and J lost 7 bases, with 25 bases between them. This CDR3 region has 15 residues. CDR3 in amino acids: CSGRLASSTGGTQYF. For the CDR3, the DNA is TGCAGTGGGAGACTAGCCAGTTCAACAGGGGGGACCCAGTACTTC.

This clonotype was recorded at least ten times. J is TRBJ2-3 and V is TRBV28, with 8 bases identical to TRBD2. Germline V gene sequence: CDR1 MDHEN, CDR2 SYDVKM. This CDR3 comprises 15 residues. V shed 6 bases, J shed 4 bases, and the junction held 9 bases outside the gene matches. The CDR3 protein is CASSLSGRGSDTQYF. CDR3 sequence (DNA): TGTGCCAGCAGCCTAAGCGGGAGAGGGTCAGATACGCAGTATTTT.

This clonotype was counted a few times. The chain uses TRBV28 and TRBJ1-5, with 7 positions matching TRBD1. Unmatched junction bases numbered 3, after V lost 3 bases and J lost 1 base. Germline CDR1 and CDR2: MDHEN and SYDVKM. The CDR3 consists of 15 residues. The CDR3 here is CASSFAGGSNQPQHF. The CDR3 DNA sequence: TGTGCCAGCAGTTTTGCAGGGGGGAGCAATCAGCCCCAGCATTTT.

This clonotype came up a few times. Compared with germline, one end of the junction differs, possibly owing to a read error. V gene TRBV28 combines with J gene TRBJ1-6, with D perhaps matching TRBD1 (6 bases). The CDR3 is 14 residues long. In germline, CDR1 is MDHEN, CDR2 SYDVKM. The CDR3 DNA reads TGTGCCAGCAGTCCCTCCACAGGGAATTCACCCCTCCATTTT. Amino acid sequence: CASSPSTGNSPLHF.

This clonotype came up a few times. The chain recombines TRBV19 with TRBJ2-1, with unresolved D. In germline, CDR1 is LNHDA, CDR2 SQIVND (reference sequence). This CDR3 is built from 14 residues. With 10 bases removed from V and 4 bases from J, the gap between germline ends came to 17 bases. The chain's CDR3 is CATTPSPEYNEQFF. The CDR3 DNA sequence: TGTGCCACCACCCCGAGCCCAGAATACAATGAGCAGTTCTTC.

The CDR3 reads CASSSKSSTDTQYF. The CDR3 nucleotides read TGTGCCAGCAGTTCGAAGTCTAGCACAGATACGCAGTATTTT. This rearrangement joins TRBV27 to TRBJ2-3; D is unclear. From germline, CDR1 is MNHEY and CDR2 SMNVEV (reference sequence). V was shortened by 4 bases and J by 0 bases, with 8 bases between the two germline ends. This CDR3 comprises 14 residues.

Turning to this clonotype: The junction shows a germline mismatch at one end, possibly a read error. The rearrangement joins TRBV28 to TRBJ2-6; D is possibly TRBD1 (5 bases). Germline lookup yields CDR1 MDHEN and CDR2 SYDVKM. The CDR3 runs to 15 residues. CDR3 bases: TGTGCCAGCAGTTTAGTGGCCTCTGGGGCCAACATCCTGACTTTC. Its protein is CASSLVASGANILTF.

This clonotype has a count of ten or more. The chain is built from TRBV6-1 and TRBJ1-4; D is possibly TRBD1 (5 bases). The CDR3 spans 15 residues. Trimming removed 5 bases at V and 3 bases at J, with 13 bases between. Germline V lookup: CDR1 MNHNS, CDR2 SASEGT. DNA of the CDR3: TGTGCCAGCAGTCATCAGGGTCACCCTAATGAAAAACTGTTTTTT. Its protein is CASSHQGHPNEKLFF.

This clonotype was seen at least ten times. The rearrangement uses TRBV28 and TRBJ1-2; D remains ambiguous. V was cut by 7 bases and J by 8 bases, with 14 bases left in between. CDR3 size: 12 residues. CDR1 and CDR2 (germline): MDHEN, SYDVKM. CDR3 nucleotide sequence: TGTGCCAGCACTTCTGTCTCTACCGGCTACACCTTC. Protein: CASTSVSTGYTF.

This clonotype was found once. The CDR3, as DNA: TGCAGCGTTGAAGATTCCAGGGAGGCTTTCTTT. The encoded protein is CSVEDSREAFF. The J gene is TRBJ1-1, the V gene TRBV29-1; the D gene is possibly TRBD1 (5 bases). Germline V gene sequence: CDR1 SQVTM, CDR2 ANQGSEA. Deletions cut 0 bases from V and 11 bases from J, with 10 bases between. The CDR3 totals 11 residues.

The sample holds a few counts of this clonotype. V gene TRBV5-1 combines with J gene TRBJ2-3; TRBD1 matches 11 bases. Germline V CDR1 and CDR2: SGHRS, YFSETQ. J gave up 0 bases and V 7 bases, and 4 bases lay outside the gene matches. The CDR3 contains 15 residues. The CDR3 DNA reads as TGCGCCAGCGGCGGACAGGGGGCAAGCACAGATACGCAGTATTTT. Protein product: CASGGQGASTDTQYF. Supplemented by reference TRBV5-1 and TRBJ2-3, the full variable domain reads KAGVTQTPRYLIKTRGQQVTLSCSPISGHRSVSWYQQTPGQGLQFLFEYFSETQRNKGNFPGRFSGRQFSNSRSEMNVSTLELGDSALYLCASGGQGASTDTQYFGPGTRLTVL.

The chain recombines TRBV29-1 with TRBJ2-1; 8 nucleotides agree with TRBD1. The CDR3 consists of 13 residues. Germline CDR1 and CDR2: SQVTM and ANQGSEA. V was clipped by 8 bases and J by 7 bases; unmatched bases: 10. The CDR3 sequence: CSTRPRQGNEQFF. Written as DNA, the CDR3 is TGCAGCACGAGACCCCGACAGGGGAATGAGCAGTTCTTC.

This clonotype came up many times. V is TRBV20-1 and J is TRBJ2-1; 14 nucleotides match TRBD2. Germline CDR1 and CDR2: DFQATT and SNEGSKA (reference sequence). CDR3 size: 17 residues. Losses at the gene ends were 5 bases for V and 2 bases for J; bases not matched to a gene: 8. The CDR3 here is CSAQTSGRAGPYNEQFF. The CDR3 region has the DNA TGCAGTGCTCAGACTAGCGGGAGGGCCGGCCCCTACAATGAGCAGTTCTTC.

V usage is TRBV5-1 and J usage is TRBJ1-1; 7 bases agree with TRBD1. The CDR3 is 13 amino acids. Germline V lookup: CDR1 SGHRS, CDR2 YFSETQ. The J segment lost 4 bases and the V segment lost 8 bases, leaving 8 bases of the junction unmatched. The CDR3 region is CASKGTATTEAFF. The DNA for the CDR3 is TGCGCCAGTAAAGGGACAGCCACCACTGAAGCTTTCTTT.

J is TRBJ1-6 and V is TRBV18; D gene ambiguous. Germline CDR1 KGHSH, CDR2 LQKENI. V was trimmed by 3 bases and J by 5 bases, leaving 14 bases between them. The CDR3 is made up of 16 amino acids. This CDR3 is CASSPGHRRDNSPLHF. The CDR3 coding sequence is TGTGCCAGCTCACCGGGCCACCGACGGGATAATTCACCCCTCCACTTT.